The next 32 T cell receptor beta chains were all read from a single sample in a study of blood T cell repertoires in COVID-19. TCRdb's copy holds only in-frame clones and misses some; the assay was immunoSEQ multiplex PCR. The data contain about 150,000 clones, more than 75% of them singletons. Sequencing used peripheral blood. These receptors originate from a man aged 55-75 years with acute or convalescent COVID-19.

The V gene is TRBV5-1, the J gene TRBJ1-6, with D unclear. The CDR3 is 14 amino acids. V gave up 1 base and J gave up 6 bases, with 8 bases separating them. CDR1 and CDR2 from the germline V gene are SGHRS and YFSETQ. CDR3 amino acids: CASSLTAGNSPLHF. Written as DNA, the CDR3 is TGCGCCAGCAGCTTGACAGCCGGTAATTCACCCCTCCACTTT.

This chain joins TRBV19 and TRBJ2-1; TRBD2 matches at 8 bases. V lost 3 bases and J lost 10; bases outside the gene matches: 5. Germline assignment: CDR1 LNHDA and CDR2 SQIVND (reference sequence). The CDR3 runs to 13 residues. The CDR3 region has the DNA TGTGCCAGTAGTATGGCGGGAGGAGGGGAGCAGTTCTTC. It is translated as CASSMAGGGEQFF.

Points on this clone: The same CDR3 arises from other DNA sequences in this sample as well. The chain couples TRBV3-1 (or the pseudogene TRBV3-2) to TRBJ2-5; 10 bases match TRBD2. This CDR3 comprises 15 residues. The germline V gene has CDR1 LGHDT and CDR2 YNNKEL (reference sequence). Losses at the gene ends were 4 bases for V and 3 bases for J; bases not matched to a gene: 5. The CDR3 protein is CASSPRLAGEETQYF. The DNA of the CDR3 is TGTGCCAGCAGCCCTCGGCTAGCGGGAGAAGAGACCCAGTACTTC.

This rearrangement joins TRBV28 to TRBJ1-3, with a possible D match to TRBD1 (6 bases). V was cut by 4 bases and J by 3 bases, with 16 bases left in between. Germline V CDR1 and CDR2: MDHEN, SYDVKM. The CDR3 totals 16 residues. As DNA, the CDR3 is TGTGCCAGCAGTTGGGGCCAGGGGATTTATGGAAACACCATATATTTT. Amino acids: CASSWGQGIYGNTIYF.

V is TRBV7-2 and J is TRBJ2-1, with 9 nucleotides matching TRBD2. This CDR3 contains 14 residues. CDR1 and CDR2 from the germline V gene are SGHTA and FQGNSA. The junction had 10 bases not matched to a gene; V was cut back by 4 bases and J by 12 bases. The CDR3 DNA reads as TGTGCCAGCAGCTCCGGGACTAGCCCAGGCGGGCAGTTCTTC. It encodes CASSSGTSPGGQFF.

The DNA of the CDR3 is TGCAGCGTTGAAGATCTGGCCCTGACTAGCGGGAGAGGTCTCCAAGAGACCCAGTACTTC. As protein: CSVEDLALTSGRGLQETQYF. This sequence joins TRBV29-1 and TRBJ2-5; the match to TRBD2 covers 12 bases. The CDR3 is 20 amino acids. Germline assignment: CDR1 SQVTM and CDR2 ANQGSEA. V was clipped by 0 bases and J by 1 base; unmatched bases: 15.

The J gene is TRBJ2-7, the V gene TRBV20-1, with D perhaps matching TRBD2 (5 bases). The CDR3 runs to 12 residues. The V gene's germline CDR1 is DFQATT and CDR2 SNEGSKA (reference sequence). V dropped 3 bases and J dropped 2 bases, with 8 bases sitting between them. CDR3 in DNA: TGCAGTGCTAGTGTCGGGGCCTACGAGCAGTACTTC. It codes for CSASVGAYEQYF.

The chain combines TRBV5-1 with TRBJ2-2; 10 nucleotides align to TRBD1. Germline assignment: CDR1 SGHRS and CDR2 YFSETQ. After removal of 0 bases from V and 4 bases from J, the junction contained 6 bases not matched to a gene. CDR3 size: 17 residues. In DNA form, the CDR3 reads TGCGCCAGCAGCTTGGGGGACAGGGGATTGAGCACCGGGGAGCTGTTTTTT. This sequence encodes CASSLGDRGLSTGELFF.

V is TRBV2 and J is TRBJ2-6; TRBD1 matches 7 bases. Germline CDR1 reads SNHLY; CDR2 reads FYNNEI. The CDR3 is made up of 15 amino acids. V dropped 8 bases and J dropped 3; count of bases not matched to a gene: 7. The CDR3 coding sequence is TGTGCCAGCGAATTACAGGGGTATGGGGCCAACGTCCTGACTTTC. Its protein product is CASELQGYGANVLTF. Combining the CDR3 with reference TRBV2 and TRBJ2-6 gives the whole variable domain EPEVTQTPSHQVTQMGQEVILRCVPISNHLYFYWYRQILGQKVEFLVSFYNNEISEKSEIFDDQFSVERPDGSNFTLKIRSTKLEDSAMYFCASELQGYGANVLTFGAGSRLTVL.

The chain has TRBV30 and TRBJ1-1, with D perhaps TRBD1 (5 bases). V was pared by 0 bases and J by 6 bases, with 14 bases between. The CDR3 length is 14 residues. Looked up from germline, CDR1 is GTSNPN and CDR2 is SVGIG (reference sequence). CDR3 DNA: TGTGCCTGGAGTGTCACCTCAGGGCCCCCTGAAGCTTTCTTT. This sequence encodes CAWSVTSGPPEAFF.

The rearrangement joins TRBV27 to TRBJ2-1; D is perhaps TRBD1 (6 bases). Trimming removed 5 bases from V and 0 bases from J, with 14 bases in between. The CDR3 runs to 16 residues. In germline, CDR1 is MNHEY, CDR2 SMNVEV (reference sequence). CDR3 nucleotide sequence: TGTGCCAGCAGTATTCAGGGGCTGAGCTCCTACAATGAGCAGTTCTTC. Translated, it gives CASSIQGLSSYNEQFF.

The chain links TRBV7-9 to TRBJ2-3, with D perhaps given as TRBD1 or TRBD2 (6 bases each). Germline loops: CDR1 SEHNR, CDR2 FQNEAQ (reference sequence). Trimming took 7 bases from V and 3 from J, leaving 14 bases between them. The CDR3 length is 14 residues. The CDR3 protein is CASTGAFATDTQYF. Written as DNA, the CDR3 is TGTGCCAGCACGGGGGCGTTTGCAACAGATACGCAGTATTTT.

This clone was observed once. The chain employs TRBV5-1 and TRBJ2-3, with 7 bases matching TRBD1. The CDR3 has 14 residues. With 2 bases clipped from V and 2 bases from J, the junction kept 2 bases outside the gene matches. Germline V gives CDR1 SGHRS, CDR2 YFSETQ. This chain's CDR3 is CASSFGQATDTQYF. The CDR3 DNA sequence: TGCGCCAGCAGCTTCGGACAGGCCACAGATACGCAGTATTTT.

This chain connects TRBV18 to TRBJ1-2, with TRBD1 matching 7 bases. The CDR3 is 14 amino acids. Germline V gives CDR1 KGHSH, CDR2 LQKENI. Unmatched junction bases numbered 10, after V lost 4 bases and J lost 8 bases. The CDR3 loop reads CASSLRQGRLGYTF. The CDR3 region has the DNA TGTGCCAGCTCACTACGACAGGGACGCTTGGGCTACACCTTC.

This clone was observed once. The rearrangement links TRBV3-1 (or the pseudogene TRBV3-2) to TRBJ2-5; 8 bases line up with TRBD1. The CDR3 contains 17 residues. J gave up 1 base and V 3 bases, and 10 bases lay outside the gene matches. CDR1 is LGHDT, CDR2 YNNKEL, per germline (reference sequence). The CDR3 region is CASSHYGQGRPQETQYF. The CDR3 region has the DNA TGTGCCAGCAGCCACTACGGACAGGGCAGACCCCAAGAGACCCAGTACTTC.

This clone was seen only a few times. The chain carries TRBV3-1 (or the pseudogene TRBV3-2) and TRBJ2-1; perhaps TRBD1 as D (5 bases). V was clipped by 1 base and J by 3 bases, with 13 bases between them. This CDR3 has 16 amino acids. Per the germline V gene, CDR1 is LGHDT and CDR2 is YNNKEL (reference sequence). Written as DNA, the CDR3 is TGTGCCAGCAGCCAAGGGGGCAACAAACACTACAATGAGCAGTTCTTC. It translates to CASSQGGNKHYNEQFF.

A note on this clone: The same CDR3 is also encoded by other DNA sequences in this sample. The rearrangement links TRBV4-1 to TRBJ2-7, with D perhaps TRBD1 (6 bases). The CDR3 consists of 16 residues. V dropped 0 bases and J dropped 3 bases, with 15 bases sitting between them. From germline, CDR1 is MGHRA and CDR2 YSYEKL. Here the CDR3 DNA reads TGCGCCAGCAGCCAAGAACCCACAGGGACATACTACGAGCAGTACTTC. It translates to CASSQEPTGTYYEQYF.

Details on this clone: The identical CDR3 is also encoded by other nucleotide sequences in the sample. The chain employs TRBV28 and TRBJ2-7; D gene unclear. The V end was cut by 6 bases, the J end by 3 bases, with 6 bases between. This CDR3 has 11 amino acids. CDR1 and CDR2 (germline): MDHEN, SYDVKM. DNA for the CDR3: TGTGCCAGCAGCCGAGGCTACGAGCAGTACTTC. Translating gives CASSRGYEQYF.

This rearrangement joins TRBV6-6 to TRBJ1-5; weak D call: TRBD1 (6 bases). CDR1 and CDR2 from the germline V gene are MNHNY and SVGAGI (reference sequence). The CDR3 totals 15 residues. V dropped 4 bases and J dropped 0 bases, with 10 bases sitting between them. CDR3 DNA sequence: TGTGCCAGCAGTTTCGGACAGTATAGCAATCAGCCCCAGCATTTT. This codes for CASSFGQYSNQPQHF.

This chain uses TRBV16 with TRBJ2-7; tentative D call: TRBD1 (6 bases). CDR1 is KGHSY, CDR2 FQNENV, per germline. This CDR3 contains 15 residues. The V end lost 0 bases, the J end lost 3 bases, and 12 bases lay between the germline ends. The CDR3 spells CASSQSAQGNYEQYF. The DNA for the CDR3 is TGTGCCAGCAGCCAATCGGCCCAGGGGAACTACGAGCAGTACTTC.

The chain recombines TRBV28 with TRBJ2-1, with D possibly matching TRBD2 (5 bases). The V end lost 2 bases, the J end lost 11 bases, and 10 bases lay between the germline ends. The CDR3 totals 12 residues. Germline V gives CDR1 MDHEN, CDR2 SYDVKM. CDR3 protein: CASSLAGGQQFF. CDR3 DNA sequence: TGTGCCAGCAGTTTAGCTGGAGGTCAGCAGTTCTTC.

This clone appeared a few times. The V call is TRBV2, the J call TRBJ1-2, with 10 positions matching TRBD1. CDR3 length: 15 residues. V shed 6 bases, J shed 8 bases, and the junction held 12 bases outside the gene matches. Germline V gene sequence: CDR1 SNHLY, CDR2 FYNNEI. The chain's CDR3 is CASRRDRGSLDGYTF. The CDR3 coding sequence is TGTGCCAGCAGACGGGACAGGGGTTCATTGGACGGCTACACCTTC. The whole variable domain, remainder taken from reference TRBV2 and TRBJ1-2, is EPEVTQTPSHQVTQMGQEVILRCVPISNHLYFYWYRQILGQKVEFLVSFYNNEISEKSEIFDDQFSVERPDGSNFTLKIRSTKLEDSAMYFCASRRDRGSLDGYTFGSGTRLTVV.

The chain recombines TRBV10-2 with TRBJ2-7; maybe TRBD2 (5 bases). Germline CDR1 WSHSY, CDR2 SAAADI. The CDR3 sequence is 13 residues long. The V end lost 10 bases, the J end lost 6 bases, and 19 bases lay between the germline ends. CDR3 amino acids: CANGTTRVCEQYF. The CDR3 DNA is TGCGCCAACGGAACTACGAGGGTCTGCGAGCAGTACTTC.

This chain joins TRBV24-1 and TRBJ1-3, with TRBD1 identical over 7 bases. The CDR3 contains 18 residues. V dropped 3 bases and J dropped 0; count of bases not matched to a gene: 10. Per germline, CDR1 KGHDR and CDR2 SFDVKD. The CDR3 sequence: CATSDHRGGRGSGNTIYF. In DNA form, the CDR3 reads TGTGCCACCAGTGATCATCGAGGGGGCAGGGGCTCTGGAAACACCATATATTTT.

The rearrangement uses TRBV6-6 and TRBJ2-5; a possible D gene is TRBD2 (6 bases). This CDR3 contains 14 residues. The germline V gene has CDR1 MNHNY and CDR2 SVGAGI (reference sequence). With 7 bases removed from V and 1 base from J, the gap between germline ends came to 13 bases. This CDR3 reads CASTPSAGQETQYF. The CDR3 DNA reads as TGTGCCAGCACGCCGTCAGCGGGCCAAGAGACCCAGTACTTC.

This chain connects TRBV24-1 to TRBJ2-7; TRBD1 matches at 7 bases. This CDR3 comprises 14 residues. V lost 4 bases, J lost 3 bases, and 5 bases stayed unmatched. Germline V gene sequence: CDR1 KGHDR, CDR2 SFDVKD. The CDR3 nucleotides read TGTGCCACCAGTGAGGGGGACAGTTTCTACGAGCAGTACTTC. This gives the protein CATSEGDSFYEQYF.

This sequence joins TRBV10-2 and TRBJ1-4; 9 bases match TRBD1. Germline lookup yields CDR1 WSHSY and CDR2 SAAADI. The V segment lost 6 bases and the J segment 10 bases; nucleotides outside the gene matches: 6. The CDR3 length is 13 residues. The CDR3 is CASSGQGTVKLFF. In DNA, the CDR3 is TGCGCCAGCAGCGGACAGGGGACAGTAAAACTGTTTTTT.

The J gene is TRBJ2-7, the V gene TRBV9, with D possibly matching TRBD2 (6 bases). Per the germline V gene, CDR1 is SGDLS and CDR2 is YYNGEE. V shed 7 bases and J shed 1 base, with 12 bases lying between them. This CDR3 has 13 residues. In DNA form, the CDR3 reads TGTGCCAGCGCCACGGGACTTTCCTACGAGCAGTACTTC. This encodes CASATGLSYEQYF.

The rearrangement links TRBV6-1 to TRBJ2-1; D might be TRBD2 (5 bases). CDR3 size: 15 residues. The ends were cut back, 3 bases at V and 3 bases at J, with 12 bases in the middle. The germline gives CDR1 MNHNS, CDR2 SASEGT. CDR3 sequence reads: CASSDGLAGYNEQFF. CDR3 sequence (DNA): TGTGCCAGCAGTGACGGGCTAGCTGGCTACAATGAGCAGTTCTTC.

The rearrangement joins TRBV6-6 to TRBJ2-5; TRBD1 matches at 10 bases. The CDR3 spans 13 residues. V lost 7 bases, J lost 5 bases, and 4 bases stayed unmatched. Germline assignment: CDR1 MNHNY and CDR2 SVGAGI (reference sequence). CDR3 region: CASNGQGVETQYF. CDR3 sequence (DNA): TGTGCCAGCAACGGACAGGGGGTCGAGACCCAGTACTTC.

The chain links TRBV27 to TRBJ1-4; D not certain. The CDR3 spans 14 residues. CDR1 is MNHEY, CDR2 SMNVEV, per germline (reference sequence). The germline V and J ends were trimmed by 2 bases and 7 bases, with 11 bases remaining between them. Here the CDR3 DNA reads TGTGCCAGCAGTTTAATGGCCCGCCCTGAAAAACTGTTTTTT. It translates to CASSLMARPEKLFF.

The chain links TRBV5-6 to TRBJ2-7; 10 bases agree with TRBD2. The CDR3 is made up of 15 amino acids. With 1 base clipped from V and 5 bases from J, the junction kept 6 bases outside the gene matches. Looked up from germline, CDR1 is SGHDT and CDR2 is YYEEEE. The CDR3 region is CASSLTLAGENEQYF. The CDR3 DNA sequence: TGTGCCAGCAGCTTGACCCTAGCGGGAGAAAACGAGCAGTACTTC.